A single TCR beta chain is shown here with its context. The data belong to a study of T cells in Graves' hyperthyroidism and ophthalmopathy. Amplification targeted TCR beta CDR3 regions from RNA transcripts. Carried out on the TCR CDR3, a first-round RT-PCR used the HTBI primer set. One entry per CDR3 protein, called by TCRdb with MiXCR from the multiplex PCR reads. The sample includes fewer than 650,000 distinct CDR3 sequences, approximately 15% of them seen just once. V lost 0 bases, J lost 1 base, and 11 bases lay in between. The CDR3 covers 15 residues. CDR1 SGDLS and CDR2 YYNGEE come from the germline V gene.

The sample consisted of blood. This receptor was taken from a woman between 18 and 29 years old with Graves' ophthalmopathy. V is TRBV9 and J is TRBJ2-7; D gene ambiguous. The CDR3 protein is CASSVDGSLSYEQYF. In DNA form, the CDR3 reads TGTGCCAGCAGCGTAGATGGGTCACTATCCTACGAGCAGTACTTC. Supplemented by reference TRBV9 and TRBJ2-7, the full variable domain reads DSGVTQTPKHLITATGQRVTLRCSPRSGDLSVYWYQQSLDQGLQFLIQYYNGEERAKGNILERFSAQQFPDLHSELNLSSLELGDSALYFCASSVDGSLSYEQYFGPGTRLTVT.